These 11 T cell receptor beta chains were all obtained from the same sample, sequenced in a study of CD8 T cells in ankylosing spondylitis. TCRdb called the 5' RACE reads again in MiXCR, with one record for every CDR3 protein. The sample has 100,000 to 150,000 distinct CDR3 sequences; 17% are singletons. No antigen has been identified for these receptors. The study's findings and limits: Among TCR beta sequences, a motif of fewer than 10 highly homologous variants appeared characteristic of ankylosing spondylitis blood.

The material sequenced was blood, either unsorted or a sorted T cell fraction (not recorded which). Receptors were obtained from a male donor with ankylosing spondylitis.

This clonotype was picked up a small number of times. This chain joins TRBV12-3 or TRBV12-4 and TRBJ1-2; D uncertain. Trimming stripped 3 bases from V and 4 bases from J, with 12 bases between. CDR3 length: 14 amino acids. The CDR3 DNA reads as TGTGCCAGCAGTTTCCACCTCGGCGGCTATGGCTACACCTTC. This gives the protein CASSFHLGGYGYTF.

This clonotype was seen a handful of times. The chain has TRBV6-1 and TRBJ1-4; D not certain. The V end lost 0 bases, the J end lost 5 bases, and 7 bases lay between the germline ends. This CDR3 has 14 amino acids. In germline, CDR1 is MNHNS, CDR2 SASEGT. The CDR3 loop reads CASSEAGSNEKLFF. The CDR3 DNA follows: TGTGCCAGCAGTGAAGCGGGGTCGAATGAAAAACTGTTTTTT.

J is TRBJ2-1 and V is TRBV6-2 or TRBV6-3; D is ambiguous. Germline-derived CDR1 and CDR2 are MNHEY and SVGEGT. V lost 6 bases, J lost 3 bases, and 9 bases lay in between. The CDR3 runs to 13 residues. CDR3: CASSQNYYNEQFF. CDR3 sequence (DNA): TGTGCCAGCAGCCAAAACTACTACAATGAGCAGTTCTTC.

The CDR3 is CASSLEVGTWVDLDEQFF. The DNA for the CDR3 is TGTGCCAGCAGCTTAGAGGTGGGGACTTGGGTAGATCTGGATGAGCAGTTCTTC. This rearrangement joins TRBV7-8 to TRBJ2-1; D perhaps matches TRBD2 (6 bases). CDR1 is SGHVS, CDR2 FQNEAQ, per germline. V shed 1 base and J shed 8 bases, with 24 bases lying between them. The CDR3 contains 18 residues.

This clonotype appeared a few times. The genes are TRBV5-1 and TRBJ2-5; unclear D gene. V was trimmed by 3 bases and J by 2 bases, leaving 20 bases between them. Germline CDR1 reads SGHRS; CDR2 reads YFSETQ. The CDR3 contains 17 residues. The CDR3 sequence: CASSSTDAFPFQETQYF. The DNA of the CDR3 is TGCGCCAGCAGCTCCACCGACGCCTTTCCCTTTCAAGAGACCCAGTACTTC.

This clonotype was observed many times. This chain connects TRBV5-1 to TRBJ2-2, with D possibly matching TRBD2 (5 bases). There are 14 residues in the CDR3. Germline V lookup: CDR1 SGHRS, CDR2 YFSETQ. V shed 4 bases and J shed 6 bases, with 13 bases lying between them. The CDR3 DNA reads TGCGCCAGCAGCCCCGGGGATCTCCCCGGGGAGCTGTTTTTT. This translates into CASSPGDLPGELFF.

Only a few counts were recorded for this clonotype. The chain has TRBV7-8 and TRBJ2-7; 10 nucleotides align to TRBD1. The CDR3 spans 16 residues. The junction had 12 bases not matched to a gene; V was cut back by 6 bases and J by 4 bases. Germline assignment: CDR1 SGHVS and CDR2 FQNEAQ. The CDR3 here is CASRDGTGDTVYEQYF. The DNA for the CDR3 is TGTGCCAGCAGAGACGGGACAGGGGATACGGTATACGAGCAGTACTTC.

The table lists this clonotype with a few counts. The chain combines TRBV4-1 with TRBJ2-7; D gene uncertain. This CDR3 region has 15 residues. Trimming stripped 2 bases from V and 6 bases from J, with 17 bases between. From germline, CDR1 is MGHRA and CDR2 YSYEKL. The CDR3 loop is CASSQFGTTLGEQYF. The CDR3 DNA follows: TGCGCCAGCAGCCAATTCGGAACCACCCTGGGCGAGCAGTACTTC.

The genes are TRBV25-1 and TRBJ1-2; no definite D call. The CDR3 sequence is 14 residues long. The germline V gene has CDR1 MGHDK and CDR2 SYGVNS. V gave up 0 bases and J gave up 7 bases, with 12 bases separating them. Here the CDR3 reads CASSEYGPTGGYTF. The DNA of the CDR3 is TGTGCCAGCAGTGAATATGGGCCGACTGGTGGCTACACCTTC.

A remark on this clonotype: The junction shows a germline mismatch at one end, possibly a read error. The chain recombines TRBV7-3 with TRBJ2-1; 9 bases fit TRBD1. The length of the CDR3 is 22 residues. Germline CDR1 reads SGHTA; CDR2 reads FQGTGA. The CDR3 DNA follows: TGTGCCAGCAGCGTAACGTTGACAGGGGGTCTAGCTAGCGGTAACAGGAGGGGTGAGCAGTTCTTC. This translates into CASSVTLTGGLASGNRRGEQFF.

This clonotype was detected many times. The chain is built from TRBV29-1 and TRBJ2-1; D gene uncertain. The germline gives CDR1 SQVTM, CDR2 ANQGSEA. The CDR3 consists of 14 residues. V was shortened by 4 bases and J by 2 bases, with 12 bases between the two germline ends. This CDR3 reads CSVVSFTTYNEQFF. In DNA, the CDR3 is TGCAGCGTTGTCTCCTTTACTACCTACAATGAGCAGTTCTTC.